The T cell receptor beta chain under discussion was sequenced for a study of control samples from healthy donors and cancer patients. Here immunoSEQ multiplex PCR was the method, and the copy in TCRdb shows in-frame clones only, minus some. The sample carries some 140,000 clones, roughly 92% recorded once. This clone came up a few times. Material: blood. The origin of this receptor is a man aged 25-45 years in good health.

The CDR3 sequence is CSASLAEKYNEQFF. CDR3 coding DNA: TGCAGTGCTAGTTTGGCAGAGAAATACAATGAGCAGTTCTTC. The J gene is TRBJ2-1, the V gene TRBV20-1, with D uncertain. There are 14 residues in the CDR3. Looked up from germline, CDR1 is DFQATT and CDR2 is SNEGSKA (reference sequence). The germline V and J ends were trimmed by 3 bases and 4 bases, with 13 bases remaining between them.